These 26 T cell receptor beta chains originate from one sample sequenced in a study of CD8 T cells in Susac syndrome. The authors reverse transcribed about 0.5 to 1 ug RNA with random hexamers. MiXCR, applied by TCRdb to the immunoSEQ multiplex PCR reads, yields one record per CDR3 protein. The table includes 350,000 to 550,000 distinct CDR3 sequences, around 85% detected once. Sequenced material: CD8+ T cells from PBMCs. These receptors all stem from a human donor with multiple sclerosis.

The chain carries TRBV6-1 and TRBJ1-1; 7 positions agree with TRBD1. V lost 8 bases, J lost 4 bases, and 10 bases stayed unmatched. Germline-derived CDR1 and CDR2 are MNHNS and SASEGT. The CDR3 runs 14 residues. For the CDR3, the DNA is TGTGCCAGCGACCACAGGGGTCTGGGCACTGAAGCTTTCTTT. Translated, it gives CASDHRGLGTEAFF.

This chain connects TRBV18 to TRBJ2-1; D may be TRBD1 (5 bases). CDR1 is KGHSH, CDR2 LQKENI, per germline. There are 13 residues in the CDR3. V shed 3 bases and J shed 6 bases, with 9 bases lying between them. The CDR3 bases are TGTGCCAGCTCACCTGAGGACATCAATGAGCAGTTCTTC. Protein: CASSPEDINEQFF.

This clonotype was seen only a few times. Written as DNA, the CDR3 is TGTGCCAGTAGTATACTAGCGGGAACCTACAATGAGCAGTTCTTC. It is translated as CASSILAGTYNEQFF. The V call is TRBV19, the J call TRBJ2-1; TRBD2 matches 9 bases. The germline V gene has CDR1 LNHDA and CDR2 SQIVND (reference sequence). There are 15 residues in the CDR3. J lost 2 bases, V lost 2 bases, and 1 base had no gene match. The full variable domain, rest sourced from reference TRBV19 and TRBJ2-1, is DGGITQSPKYLFRKEGQNVTLSCEQNLNHDAMYWYRQDPGQGLRLIYYSQIVNDFQKGDIAEGYSVSREKKESFPLTVTSAQKNPTAFYLCASSILAGTYNEQFFGPGTRLTVL.

The chain has TRBV7-9 and TRBJ2-7, with 9 positions matching TRBD1. V dropped 5 bases and J dropped 4; count of bases not matched to a gene: 6. The CDR3 contains 14 residues. Germline CDR1 and CDR2: SEHNR and FQNEAQ (reference sequence). CDR3 protein: CASSPQQGAYEQYF. In nucleotides, the CDR3 is TGTGCCAGCAGCCCCCAACAGGGGGCTTACGAGCAGTACTTC. Combining the CDR3 with reference TRBV7-9 and TRBJ2-7 gives the whole variable domain DTGVSQNPRHKITKRGQNVTFRCDPISEHNRLYWYRQTLGQGPEFLTYFQNEAQLEKSRLLSDRFSAERPKGSFSTLEIQRTEQGDSAMYLCASSPQQGAYEQYFGPGTRLTVT.

The chain joins TRBV7-9 to TRBJ2-7; tentatively, D is TRBD1 or TRBD2 (6 bases each). Trimming pared 8 bases from V and 1 base from J, leaving 15 bases between. Per germline, CDR1 SEHNR and CDR2 FQNEAQ (reference sequence). The CDR3 length is 14 residues. CDR3 nucleotides: TGTGCCAGCGTCGAGGGGGGCAGGTCCTACGAGCAGTACTTC. It codes for CASVEGGRSYEQYF.

The rearrangement uses TRBV27 and TRBJ1-5; TRBD1 might be the D (5 bases). This CDR3 has 15 amino acids. Germline V gives CDR1 MNHEY, CDR2 SMNVEV (reference sequence). V lost 6 bases and J 0 bases, leaving 12 bases between the germline ends. CDR3 sequence (DNA): TGTGCCAGCAGCTTCGGGGGGGGTAGCAATCAGCCCCAGCATTTT. Residues: CASSFGGGSNQPQHF.

The J gene is TRBJ1-6, the V gene TRBV19, with no clear D. V shed 3 bases and J shed 0 bases, with 12 bases lying between them. In germline, CDR1 is LNHDA, CDR2 SQIVND (reference sequence). CDR3 length: 17 amino acids. The CDR3 DNA is TGTGCCAGTAGTATCGTTCAGGAGAGCTCCTATAATTCACCCCTCCACTTT. This gives the protein CASSIVQESSYNSPLHF.

This clonotype has a single count. The chain uses TRBV29-1 and TRBJ1-1; perhaps TRBD1 as D (5 bases). Germline CDR1 SQVTM, CDR2 ANQGSEA. V was shortened by 4 bases and J by 4 bases, with 22 bases between the two germline ends. The CDR3 has 16 residues. Here the CDR3 reads CSVAGGVTGLSTEAFF. In DNA, the CDR3 is TGCAGCGTTGCCGGAGGGGTAACTGGGTTGAGCACTGAAGCTTTCTTT. Based on the CDR3 plus reference TRBV29-1 and TRBJ1-1, the full variable domain is SAVISQKPSRDICQRGTSLTIQCQVDSQVTMMFWYRQQPGQSLTLIATANQGSEATYESGFVIDKFPISRPNLTFSTLTVSNMSPEDSSIYLCSVAGGVTGLSTEAFFGQGTRLTVV.

CDR3 region: CASSNSGGDREQAGANVLTF. In DNA form, the CDR3 reads TGTGCCAGCAGCAATTCGGGGGGGGACAGGGAACAGGCTGGGGCCAACGTCCTGACTTTC. The gene calls are TRBV21-1 and TRBJ2-6; TRBD1 is the table's D call, not checked against the DNA. TRBV21-1 is a pseudogene. The CDR3 runs 20 residues.

V and J are TRBV11-2 and TRBJ2-3; 9 positions agree with TRBD2. This CDR3 comprises 15 residues. J lost 5 bases, V lost 5 bases, and 8 bases had no gene match. Germline V gives CDR1 SGHAT, CDR2 FQNNGV. CDR3 sequence: CASSSAGGAVDTQYF. The CDR3 coding sequence is TGTGCCAGCAGCAGCGCGGGGGGGGCCGTAGATACGCAGTATTTT.

The chain combines TRBV14 with TRBJ2-1; 8 nucleotides match TRBD2. This CDR3 spans 17 amino acids. Germline V lookup: CDR1 SGHDN, CDR2 FVKESK. The V and J ends lost 2 bases and 4 bases, in that order; junction bases with no gene match: 10. The CDR3 region has the DNA TGTGCCAGCAGCCAATTTCTTCAAGCGGGGGATTACAATGAGCAGTTCTTC. Residues: CASSQFLQAGDYNEQFF. Full variable domain (remainder filled in from reference TRBV14 and TRBJ2-1): EAGVTQFPSHSVIEKGQTVTLRCDPISGHDNLYWYRRVMGKEIKFLLHFVKESKQDESGMPNNRFLAERTGGTYSTLKVQPAELEDSGVYFCASSQFLQAGDYNEQFFGPGTRLTVL.

The chain uses TRBV10-3 and TRBJ2-1, with a weak D call TRBD2 (6 bases). Germline CDR1 and CDR2: ENHRY and SYGVKD. The CDR3 sequence is 14 residues long. V was clipped by 0 bases and J by 7 bases, with 10 bases between them. CDR3 protein: CAISESHGGNEQFF. The CDR3 coding sequence is TGTGCCATCAGTGAGTCGCATGGGGGGAATGAGCAGTTCTTC.

The chain employs TRBV25-1 and TRBJ1-2; 7 nucleotides align to TRBD1. Germline V CDR1 and CDR2: MGHDK, SYGVNS. Unmatched junction bases numbered 10, after V lost 1 base and J lost 8 bases. The CDR3 contains 15 residues. Here the CDR3 reads CASSELGTALDGYTF. As DNA, the CDR3 is TGTGCCAGCAGTGAATTAGGGACAGCCTTGGACGGCTACACCTTC.

V gene TRBV5-1 combines with J gene TRBJ2-6, with 7 nucleotides matching TRBD1. Trimming at V came to 0 bases and at J to 0 bases, leaving 6 bases not matched to a gene. This CDR3 comprises 18 residues. Germline V lookup: CDR1 SGHRS, CDR2 YFSETQ. The CDR3 here is CASSLDWTGTSGANVLTF. The CDR3 region has the DNA TGCGCCAGCAGCTTGGACTGGACAGGCACCTCTGGGGCCAACGTCCTGACTTTC. Full variable domain (missing parts from reference TRBV5-1 and TRBJ2-6): KAGVTQTPRYLIKTRGQQVTLSCSPISGHRSVSWYQQTPGQGLQFLFEYFSETQRNKGNFPGRFSGRQFSNSRSEMNVSTLELGDSALYLCASSLDWTGTSGANVLTFGAGSRLTVL.

The chain has TRBV24-1 and TRBJ2-1; 8 bases match TRBD2. The CDR3 length is 14 residues. The germline V gene has CDR1 KGHDR and CDR2 SFDVKD. With V trimmed by 3 bases and J by 8 bases, 5 bases remained unmatched. CDR3 DNA sequence: TGTGCCACCAGTGATGATAGCGGGACTGATGAGCAGTTCTTC. Amino acid sequence: CATSDDSGTDEQFF.

The chain combines TRBV20-1 with TRBJ2-3; no clear D gene. Germline assignment: CDR1 DFQATT and CDR2 SNEGSKA (reference sequence). Trimming stripped 6 bases from V and 2 bases from J, with 12 bases between. The CDR3 has 13 amino acids. CDR3 sequence (DNA): TGCAGTGCCTGGCCCACTCTCACAGATACGCAGTATTTT. Its translation is CSAWPTLTDTQYF.

The gene calls are TRBV5-6 and TRBJ2-7; TRBD1 is a possible D gene (6 bases). V lost 3 bases and J 1 base, leaving 17 bases between the germline ends. Germline CDR1 and CDR2: SGHDT and YYEEEE. The CDR3 sequence is 16 residues long. The CDR3 here is CASSSDGTLGSYEQYF. In DNA form, the CDR3 reads TGTGCCAGCAGCTCGGACGGGACATTAGGGTCCTACGAGCAGTACTTC.

V and J are TRBV4-2 and TRBJ2-7; 7 bases are shared with TRBD1. Per the germline V gene, CDR1 is LGHNA and CDR2 is YNFKEQ. The CDR3 has 15 residues. The V gene end was trimmed by 0 bases and the J gene end by 2 bases; junction bases not matched to a gene: 4. This CDR3 reads CASSQDPGGAYEQYF. DNA of the CDR3: TGTGCCAGCAGCCAAGATCCAGGGGGAGCCTACGAGCAGTACTTC.

The gene calls are TRBV28 and TRBJ2-1; TRBD2 matches 14 bases. Germline-derived CDR1 and CDR2 are MDHEN and SYDVKM. V gave up 3 bases and J gave up 8 bases; unmatched junction bases: 6. The CDR3 is 16 amino acids. The chain's CDR3 is CASSFSGLAGEYEQFF. DNA for the CDR3: TGTGCCAGCAGTTTTTCGGGACTAGCGGGAGAGTATGAGCAGTTCTTC. The whole variable domain, remainder taken from reference TRBV28 and TRBJ2-1, is DVKVTQSSRYLVKRTGEKVFLECVQDMDHENMFWYRQDPGLGLRLIYFSYDVKMKEKGDIPEGYSVSREKKERFSLILESASTNQTSMYLCASSFSGLAGEYEQFFGPGTRLTVL.

The V call is TRBV24-1, the J call TRBJ2-1; D is unresolved. CDR1 and CDR2 from the germline V gene are KGHDR and SFDVKD. V was shortened by 2 bases and J by 8 bases, with 6 bases between the two germline ends. The CDR3 length is 12 residues. CDR3 nucleotides: TGTGCCACCAGTGATTATAGGCATGAGCAGTTCTTC. This codes for CATSDYRHEQFF.

The V and J genes are TRBV4-2 and TRBJ1-1; 7 bases align to TRBD1. Per germline, CDR1 LGHNA and CDR2 YNFKEQ. CDR3 length: 18 residues. With V trimmed by 0 bases and J by 1 base, 11 bases remained unmatched. DNA for the CDR3: TGTGCCAGCAGCCAAGAATTTGGTCTTGGACAGGCGAACACTGAAGCTTTCTTT. Translation gives CASSQEFGLGQANTEAFF.

This rearrangement joins TRBV6-5 to TRBJ1-4; D remains unclear. The CDR3 is made up of 17 amino acids. Deletions cut 0 bases from V and 2 bases from J, with 13 bases between. Germline V lookup: CDR1 MNHEY, CDR2 SVGAGI. In nucleotides, the CDR3 is TGTGCCAGCAGTTACTCCCCAGAAAGCGTGACTAATGAAAAACTGTTTTTT. This sequence encodes CASSYSPESVTNEKLFF.

The gene calls are TRBV30 and TRBJ1-2; D remains ambiguous. V shed 3 bases and J shed 8 bases, with 16 bases lying between them. Germline CDR1 is GTSNPN and CDR2 is SVGIG (reference sequence). This CDR3 region has 13 residues. The CDR3 coding sequence is TGTGCCTGGAGCGTTGGGCCCTCCCAGGGCTACACCTTC. It specifies CAWSVGPSQGYTF.

The CDR3 nucleotides are TGCGCCAGCAGCCAAGAACAGGGGGCTGACGGCACTGAAGCTTTCTTT. Protein: CASSQEQGADGTEAFF. This chain uses TRBV4-1 with TRBJ1-1; 9 nucleotides match TRBD1. V trimming: 0 bases; J trimming: 4 bases; junction bases outside the gene matches: 6. The CDR3 runs to 16 residues. Germline lookup yields CDR1 MGHRA and CDR2 YSYEKL.

The chain combines TRBV4-1 with TRBJ1-1; TRBD1 matches at 9 bases. The CDR3 length is 15 residues. The V gene end was trimmed by 0 bases and the J gene end by 5 bases; junction bases not matched to a gene: 4. Germline CDR1 and CDR2: MGHRA and YSYEKL. The CDR3 region has the DNA TGCGCCAGCAGCCAAGATGGGACAGGGTGGACTGAAGCTTTCTTT. The encoded protein is CASSQDGTGWTEAFF.

The J gene is TRBJ2-4, the V gene TRBV28, with D possibly matching TRBD2 (6 bases). V was shortened by 6 bases and J by 6 bases, with 15 bases between the two germline ends. Germline V gives CDR1 MDHEN, CDR2 SYDVKM. CDR3 length: 14 residues. DNA of the CDR3: TGTGCCAGCAGCCCTCTAGGGACTCCAAACATTCAGTACTTC. Protein: CASSPLGTPNIQYF. The whole variable domain, filled in from reference TRBV28 and TRBJ2-4, reads DVKVTQSSRYLVKRTGEKVFLECVQDMDHENMFWYRQDPGLGLRLIYFSYDVKMKEKGDIPEGYSVSREKKERFSLILESASTNQTSMYLCASSPLGTPNIQYFGAGTRLSVL.